These 25 T cell receptor beta chains originate from one sample sequenced in a study (dated by TCRdb to between 2014 and 2017). Libraries were constructed by multiplex PCR. Data came from an Ion Torrent PGM. In the roughly 20-patient analysis, TRBV12-4/TRBJ1-2 clonotypes were amplified using adaptor-ligated barcode primers. Clones were called with MiXCR by TCRdb after fastp trimmed the public reads at Q25, and only in-frame beta chains were retained. Identical CDR3 proteins give one entry, which carries the most common genes and DNA. In this sample the table shows roughly 2,900 distinct CDR3 sequences, approximately 4.8% of which occur a single time. Of the sample, 9.5% to 14% falls within the top ten clones. Source material: naive CD4+ T cells sorted from blood. The cell subset or site label, as the study defines it: naive CD4+ T cells, CD4+CD45RA+CD25-. The receptors shown here come from a female donor with breast cancer.

The sample holds many counts of this clonotype. The chain employs TRBV12-3 or TRBV12-4 and TRBJ1-2; 7 bases are shared with TRBD1. Trimming cost V 6 bases and J 4 bases; bases outside gene matches: 5. This CDR3 spans 13 amino acids. CDR3 sequence reads: CASSRGTAYGYTF. The CDR3 nucleotides read TGTGCCAGCAGCCGTGGGACAGCCTATGGCTACACCTTC.

This clonotype is categorized as medium-sized. The CDR3 sequence: CASSLLGQAYGYTF. CDR3 nucleotides: TGTGCCAGCAGTTTATTGGGACAGGCCTATGGCTACACCTTC. This chain links TRBV12-3 or TRBV12-4 with TRBJ1-2; 8 bases are a match to TRBD1. V shed 2 bases and J 4 bases; nucleotides not matched to a gene: 3. This CDR3 has 14 residues.

Relative to its sample, this clonotype is medium-sized (0.01 to 0.1%). The chain uses TRBV12-3 or TRBV12-4 and TRBJ1-2, with a tentative D call TRBD1 (5 bases). CDR3 size: 12 residues. The V and J ends lost 4 bases and 8 bases respectively, with 11 bases between them. CDR3 residues: CASSSGARGYTF. In DNA, the CDR3 is TGTGCCAGCAGTTCCGGGGCACGGGGCTACACCTTC.

Many counts were recorded for this clonotype. J is TRBJ1-2 and V is TRBV12-3 or TRBV12-4, with D uncertain. V lost 2 bases to trimming and J lost 1 base, with 8 bases between them. The CDR3 sequence is 14 residues long. The CDR3 nucleotides read TGTGCCAGCAGTTTAAACGGCGTTAACTATGGCTACACCTTC. Translated: CASSLNGVNYGYTF.

This clonotype is medium-sized (0.01 to 0.1%). V and J are TRBV12-3 or TRBV12-4 and TRBJ1-2, with TRBD1 matching 7 bases. The CDR3 is 14 residues long. V trimming: 5 bases; J trimming: 4 bases; junction bases outside the gene matches: 7. CDR3 amino acids: CASSTDRASYGYTF. CDR3 DNA: TGTGCCAGCAGTACCGACAGGGCGAGCTATGGCTACACCTTC.

The chain employs TRBV12-3 or TRBV12-4 and TRBJ1-2; no reliable D call. The CDR3 has 13 amino acids. Trimming removed 5 bases at V and 6 bases at J, with 13 bases between. The CDR3, as DNA: TGTGCCAGCAGTCAAATGCCAATAGATGGCTACACCTTC. Protein sequence: CASSQMPIDGYTF.

This clonotype is medium-sized (0.01 to 0.1%) by share. The V gene is TRBV12-3 or TRBV12-4, the J gene TRBJ1-2; D is ambiguous. V gave up 1 base and J gave up 8 bases, with 11 bases separating them. The CDR3 covers 13 residues. Here the CDR3 reads CASSLVQNLGYTF. DNA of the CDR3: TGTGCCAGCAGTTTAGTCCAAAACCTGGGCTACACCTTC.

Judged by abundance, this clonotype is medium-sized (0.01 to 0.1%). This chain connects TRBV12-3 or TRBV12-4 to TRBJ1-2, with D uncertain. The germline V and J ends were trimmed by 3 bases and 5 bases, with 7 bases remaining between them. There are 12 residues in the CDR3. CDR3 DNA: TGTGCCAGCAGTTTTGCTCTATATGGCTACACCTTC. Translating gives CASSFALYGYTF.

Relative to its sample, this clonotype is medium-sized. The chain has TRBV12-3 or TRBV12-4 and TRBJ1-2; D ambiguous. The CDR3 loop spans 14 amino acids. V was trimmed by 5 bases and J by 5 bases, leaving 15 bases between them. The chain's CDR3 is CASSPSSEIYGYTF. The CDR3 nucleotides are TGTGCCAGCAGTCCATCCTCCGAGATTTATGGCTACACCTTC.

By sample fraction, this clonotype is medium-sized. The rearrangement links TRBV12-3 or TRBV12-4 to TRBJ1-2; unclear D gene. V was pared by 3 bases and J by 5 bases, with 7 bases between. CDR3 length: 12 amino acids. The CDR3 spells CASSFGDYGYTF. Here the CDR3 DNA reads TGTGCCAGCAGTTTTGGTGATTATGGCTACACCTTC.

This clonotype is medium-sized within its sample. V and J are TRBV12-3 or TRBV12-4 and TRBJ1-2; D uncertain. Trimming removed 3 bases from V and 4 bases from J, with 12 bases in between. The CDR3 is made up of 14 amino acids. CDR3 amino acids: CASSFRGESYGYTF. CDR3 coding DNA: TGTGCCAGCAGTTTTCGCGGGGAATCCTATGGCTACACCTTC.

By proportion, this clonotype is medium-sized. The chain recombines TRBV12-3 or TRBV12-4 with TRBJ1-2, with D possibly TRBD1 on 5 matching bases. Trimming removed 3 bases at V and 4 bases at J, with 9 bases between. CDR3 size: 13 residues. DNA for the CDR3: TGTGCCAGCAGTTTGGGACTCCCCTATGGCTACACCTTC. Protein sequence: CASSLGLPYGYTF.

By share, this clonotype ranks as medium-sized. The genes are TRBV12-3 or TRBV12-4 and TRBJ1-2, with 9 bases fitting TRBD1. The CDR3 is 16 residues long. With V trimmed by 2 bases and J by 7 bases, 11 bases remained unmatched. For the CDR3, the DNA is TGTGCCAGCAGTTTAAGGGACAGGGTAGTATCGGTTGGCTACACCTTC. It translates to CASSLRDRVVSVGYTF.

This clonotype was counted at least ten times. The genes are TRBV12-3 or TRBV12-4 and TRBJ1-2; D perhaps matches TRBD1 (5 bases). V was cut by 7 bases and J by 6 bases, with 18 bases left in between. This CDR3 is built from 14 residues. The CDR3 DNA reads TGTGCCAGCACTCTTGGGGCAGGAGTACATGGCTACACCTTC. Protein product: CASTLGAGVHGYTF.

This clonotype appeared many times. V gene TRBV12-3 or TRBV12-4 combines with J gene TRBJ1-2, with a weak D call TRBD1 (5 bases). The V gene lost 1 base and the J gene lost 4 bases, with 16 bases spanning the gap. CDR3 size: 16 residues. CDR3 region: CASSLEGRVSFYGYTF. The CDR3 coding sequence is TGTGCCAGCAGTTTAGAGGGCAGGGTATCGTTCTATGGCTACACCTTC.

By proportion, this clonotype is medium-sized. The V gene is TRBV12-3 or TRBV12-4, the J gene TRBJ1-2; no clear D gene. The V end lost 5 bases, the J end lost 3 bases, and 13 bases lay between the germline ends. The CDR3 is 14 residues long. CDR3 DNA: TGTGCCAGCAGTGCCTTTGGGGATTACTATGGCTACACCTTC. Its translation is CASSAFGDYYGYTF.

This clonotype ranks as medium-sized. This chain connects TRBV12-3 or TRBV12-4 to TRBJ1-2; TRBD1 agrees at 7 bases. With 5 bases clipped from V and 3 bases from J, the junction kept 3 bases outside the gene matches. The CDR3 consists of 13 residues. As DNA, the CDR3 is TGTGCCAGCAGTGGACAGGACGACTATGGCTACACCTTC. This gives the protein CASSGQDDYGYTF.

This chain uses TRBV12-3 or TRBV12-4 with TRBJ1-2; TRBD1 might be the D (5 bases). The V gene lost 8 bases and the J gene lost 5 bases, with 12 bases spanning the gap. This CDR3 contains 12 residues. CDR3 sequence (DNA): TGTGCCAGCGGGACTACCACTTATGGCTACACCTTC. Protein: CASGTTTYGYTF.

In its sample, this clonotype is medium-sized (0.01 to 0.1%). At one boundary the junction diverges from the germline segment, which might be a read error. The rearrangement links TRBV12-3 or TRBV12-4 to TRBJ1-2; D gene unclear. CDR3 size: 14 residues. CDR3 in amino acids: CASSFGRANHGYTF. CDR3 DNA: TGTGCCAGCAGTTTCGGACGGGCTAACCATGGCTACACCTTC.

Within the sample, this clonotype is medium-sized (0.01 to 0.1%). The CDR3 DNA reads TGTGCCAGCAGTCTCCGGTATGGCTACACCTTC. This sequence encodes CASSLRYGYTF. This rearrangement joins TRBV12-3 or TRBV12-4 to TRBJ1-2; D is unresolved. Trimming left V 5 bases short and J 5 bases short, with 6 bases between. The CDR3 covers 11 residues.

Within the sample, this clonotype is medium-sized. The CDR3 region has the DNA TGTGCCAGCACCTTAGGACAGCTTGGCCTATATGGCTACACCTTC. Residues: CASTLGQLGLYGYTF. V is TRBV12-3 or TRBV12-4 and J is TRBJ1-2; D perhaps matches TRBD1 (6 bases). The CDR3 runs to 15 residues. Trimming cost V 7 bases and J 5 bases, with 20 bases left between them.

In this sample, this clonotype is medium-sized (0.01 to 0.1%). The rearrangement links TRBV12-3 or TRBV12-4 to TRBJ1-2, with D maybe TRBD1 (6 bases). V lost 3 bases and J 2 bases, leaving 13 bases between the germline ends. The CDR3 has 15 residues. In DNA, the CDR3 is TGTGCCAGCAGTTTTGAACAGGGATCGAACTATGGCTACACCTTC. It yields the protein CASSFEQGSNYGYTF.

This clonotype is categorized as medium-sized (0.01 to 0.1%). The chain employs TRBV12-3 or TRBV12-4 and TRBJ1-2; no reliable D call. The CDR3 loop spans 14 amino acids. V was cut by 7 bases and J by 5 bases, with 17 bases left in between. CDR3 protein: CASTRVGILYGYTF. In nucleotides, the CDR3 is TGTGCCAGCACCAGAGTAGGGATTTTGTATGGCTACACCTTC.

Within the sample, this clonotype is medium-sized. The rearrangement uses TRBV12-3 or TRBV12-4 and TRBJ1-2; D call uncertain. The CDR3 has 14 residues. V was clipped by 5 bases and J by 4 bases, with 14 bases between them. CDR3 DNA sequence: TGTGCCAGCAGTCCCCTAGGGAAGACCTATGGCTACACCTTC. It yields the protein CASSPLGKTYGYTF.

This clonotype was picked up many times. This rearrangement joins TRBV12-3 or TRBV12-4 to TRBJ1-2; D call uncertain. V was cut by 6 bases and J by 4 bases, with 12 bases left in between. The CDR3 covers 13 residues. Here the CDR3 reads CASSSSAVYGYTF. The CDR3 region has the DNA TGTGCCAGCAGCTCTTCAGCGGTCTATGGCTACACCTTC.